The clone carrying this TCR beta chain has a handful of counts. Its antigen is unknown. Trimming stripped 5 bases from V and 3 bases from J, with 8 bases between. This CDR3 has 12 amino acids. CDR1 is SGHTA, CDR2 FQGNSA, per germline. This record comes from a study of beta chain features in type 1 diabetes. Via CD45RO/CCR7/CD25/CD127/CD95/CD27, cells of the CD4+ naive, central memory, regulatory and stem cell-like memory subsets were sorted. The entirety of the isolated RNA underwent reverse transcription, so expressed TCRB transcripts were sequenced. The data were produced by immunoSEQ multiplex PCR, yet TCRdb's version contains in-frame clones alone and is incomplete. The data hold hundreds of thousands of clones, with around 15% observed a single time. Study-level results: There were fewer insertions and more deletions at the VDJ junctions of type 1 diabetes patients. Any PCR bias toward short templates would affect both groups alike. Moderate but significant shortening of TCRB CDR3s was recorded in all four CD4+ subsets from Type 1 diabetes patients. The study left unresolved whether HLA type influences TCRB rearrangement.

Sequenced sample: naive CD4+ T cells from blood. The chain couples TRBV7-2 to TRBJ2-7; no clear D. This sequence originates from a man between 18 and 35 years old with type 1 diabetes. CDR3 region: CASSGNVYEQYF. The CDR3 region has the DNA TGTGCCAGCAGCGGAAACGTCTACGAGCAGTACTTC.